This T cell receptor beta chain was captured by sequencing in a study of blood T cell repertoires in COVID-19. Profiling relied on immunoSEQ multiplex PCR, and the TCRdb table lists in-frame clones only, not all of them. The data hold about 350,000 clones, with around nine tenths observed a single time. CDR1 is SGHNT, CDR2 YENEEA, per germline. CDR3 length equals 15 residues. Trimming took 3 bases from V and 3 from J, leaving 15 bases between them. Sequenced material: PBMCs or T cells enriched from blood (not recorded which). The receptor comes from a woman aged 25 to 39 who had been exposed to COVID-19. The genes are TRBV11-3 and TRBJ2-7; D possibly corresponds to TRBD1 (5 bases). The CDR3 DNA sequence: TGTGCCAGCAGCTTGGGTGGGCAGGGTTACTACGAGCAGTACTTC. Its protein is CASSLGGQGYYEQYF.